The next 32 T cell receptor beta chains were all read from a single sample in a study of neurological immune-mediated disorders. TCRdb called the 5' RACE reads again in MiXCR, with one record for every CDR3 protein. The data contain 70,000 or so distinct CDR3 sequences, 4% to 6% of them seen just once; the ten biggest clones take up about 3%. The material sequenced was PBMCs. All receptors derive from a woman aged 25 to 39 with multiple sclerosis.

At least ten counts were recorded for this clonotype. The chain has TRBV20-1 and TRBJ2-3; D gene unclear. Trimming stripped 3 bases from V and 2 bases from J, with 12 bases between. The germline gives CDR1 DFQATT, CDR2 SNEGSKA (reference sequence). CDR3 length: 14 residues. The CDR3 protein is CSARDERYTDTQYF. The CDR3, as DNA: TGCAGTGCTAGGGACGAACGATACACAGATACGCAGTATTTT.

This clonotype was counted only a few times. The V gene is TRBV27, the J gene TRBJ2-1; 8 bases fit TRBD2. CDR1 MNHEY and CDR2 SMNVEV come from the germline V gene (reference sequence). The CDR3 extends over 15 amino acids. The V gene end was trimmed by 2 bases and the J gene end by 4 bases; junction bases not matched to a gene: 4. This CDR3 reads CASSLVRGAYNEQFF. As DNA, the CDR3 is TGTGCCAGCAGTTTAGTGCGGGGGGCGTACAATGAGCAGTTCTTC.

The chain carries TRBV12-3 or TRBV12-4 and TRBJ2-5; 10 bases are a match to TRBD2. This CDR3 region has 16 residues. V lost 3 bases, J lost 2 bases, and 6 bases stayed unmatched. The CDR3 DNA sequence: TGTGCCAGCAGTTTTGGGTCTAGCGGGGGACAAGAGACCCAGTACTTC. As protein: CASSFGSSGGQETQYF.

The rearrangement joins TRBV5-1 to TRBJ2-2; 7 bases map to TRBD1. The CDR3 spans 15 residues. Trimming took 4 bases from V and 5 from J; bases not matched to a gene: 8. CDR1 SGHRS and CDR2 YFSETQ come from the germline V gene. This CDR3 is CASSPGTARTGELFF. The CDR3 DNA sequence: TGCGCCAGCAGCCCCGGGACAGCGAGAACCGGGGAGCTGTTTTTT.

As to this clonotype: Just one base apart from a much larger clone, this may be a read error. In nucleotides, the CDR3 is TGTGCCAGCGGTTCAAACACCTTTAATCCACCCCTCAACTTT. Its translation: CASGSNTFNPPLNF. The rearrangement links TRBV6-2 or TRBV6-3 to TRBJ1-6; D is undetermined. This CDR3 spans 14 amino acids. Per germline, CDR1 MNHEY and CDR2 SVGEGT.

In its sample, this clonotype was seen many times. V is TRBV5-1 and J is TRBJ2-7; TRBD1 matches 9 bases. The CDR3 length is 14 residues. The junction had 8 bases not matched to a gene; V was cut back by 4 bases and J by 6 bases. CDR1 and CDR2 (germline): SGHRS, YFSETQ. The CDR3 loop reads CASSATGGSLEQYF. Written as DNA, the CDR3 is TGCGCCAGCAGCGCGACAGGGGGGTCTCTCGAGCAGTACTTC.

Ten or more counts support this clonotype. The J gene is TRBJ2-3, the V gene TRBV15; TRBD2 might be the D (7 bases). The germline V and J ends were trimmed by 8 bases and 1 base, with 16 bases remaining between them. The CDR3 is made up of 15 amino acids. Per germline, CDR1 LNHNV and CDR2 YYDKDF (reference sequence). The CDR3 nucleotides read TGTGCCACCGGGACGGGGGGCCCTGGCACAGATACGCAGTATTTT. Translation: CATGTGGPGTDTQYF.

This clonotype was picked up many times. The chain employs TRBV12-3 or TRBV12-4 and TRBJ1-1; D call uncertain. The germline V and J ends were trimmed by 9 bases and 4 bases, with 21 bases remaining between them. The CDR3 extends over 15 amino acids. CDR3 region: CASSQVRVVGTEAFF. The CDR3 region has the DNA TGTGCCAGTTCGCAGGTACGGGTGGTTGGCACTGAAGCTTTCTTT.

The chain has TRBV11-2 and TRBJ2-5; D is uncertain. V lost 1 base, J lost 5 bases, and 8 bases lay in between. CDR1 is SGHAT and CDR2 is FQNNGV in the germline V gene. CDR3 length: 13 amino acids. CDR3 sequence: CASSLAVLETQYF. The CDR3 DNA sequence: TGTGCCAGCAGCTTAGCTGTCCTGGAGACCCAGTACTTC.

This clonotype was picked up many times. The rearrangement links TRBV5-1 to TRBJ1-1; D not resolved. This CDR3 has 14 residues. Between the trimmed V and J ends, which lost 4 bases and 0 bases, there was a span of 10 bases. Germline assignment: CDR1 SGHRS and CDR2 YFSETQ. In nucleotides, the CDR3 is TGCGCCAGCAGCCCGACGCTTATGAACACTGAAGCTTTCTTT. Translation gives CASSPTLMNTEAFF.

This sequence joins TRBV7-9 and TRBJ1-1, with 7 bases lining up with TRBD1. This CDR3 is 12 amino acids long. The V segment lost 1 base and the J segment 7 bases; nucleotides outside the gene matches: 0. The germline gives CDR1 SEHNR, CDR2 FQNEAQ (reference sequence). CDR3 region: CASSLDRGEAFF. CDR3 coding DNA: TGTGCCAGCAGCTTAGACAGGGGTGAAGCTTTCTTT.

This clonotype was seen many times. The chain couples TRBV2 to TRBJ1-5; 9 nucleotides align to TRBD1. The CDR3 consists of 14 residues. The trim removed 8 bases at V and 4 bases at J, leaving 6 bases unmatched. The germline CDR1 and CDR2 sequences are SNHLY and FYNNEI. The CDR3 sequence is CASGGTGRNQPQHF. The CDR3 bases are TGTGCCAGCGGGGGGACAGGGAGAAATCAGCCCCAGCATTTT.

This clonotype came up many times. For the CDR3, the DNA is TGTGCCATTGCTATAGGACTTGAGGGTTCACCCCTCCACTTT. Encoded protein: CAIAIGLEGSPLHF. The chain employs TRBV10-3 and TRBJ1-6; D is unclear. CDR3 size: 14 residues. CDR1 ENHRY and CDR2 SYGVKD come from the germline V gene. With 9 bases removed from V and 9 bases from J, the gap between germline ends came to 18 bases.

Concerning this clonotype itself: The CDR3 does not end in the conserved phenylalanine or tryptophan, so this is likely a read error. The V and J genes are TRBV4-1 and TRBJ2-2; D may correspond to TRBD1 or TRBD2 (5 bases each). The CDR3 runs 14 residues. Germline CDR1 MGHRA, CDR2 YSYEKL. Trimming took off 3 bases at V and 6 bases at J, with 11 bases between the two ends. CDR3 region: CASSQPLGAGELFN. The CDR3 nucleotides read TGCGCCAGCAGCCAGCCCCTGGGGGCCGGGGAGCTGTTTAAT.

This clonotype showed up many times. J is TRBJ1-2 and V is TRBV15; tentatively, D is TRBD1 (5 bases). This CDR3 spans 13 amino acids. Per the germline V gene, CDR1 is LNHNV and CDR2 is YYDKDF (reference sequence). V lost 1 base, J lost 6 bases, and 9 bases lay in between. The CDR3 is CATSRGGEDGYTF. In DNA, the CDR3 is TGTGCCACCAGCAGAGGAGGGGAGGATGGCTACACCTTC.

There are many counts of this clonotype. The genes are TRBV10-3 and TRBJ2-1; maybe TRBD1 (6 bases). Germline values: CDR1 ENHRY, CDR2 SYGVKD. V lost 3 bases to trimming and J lost 3 bases, with 12 bases between them. The CDR3 length is 15 residues. CDR3 DNA: TGTGCCATCAGTGACGGGACACTAGACTACAATGAGCAGTTCTTC. It codes for CAISDGTLDYNEQFF.

This clonotype was detected ten times or more. The rearrangement links TRBV28 to TRBJ2-1; the match to TRBD2 covers 12 bases. Unmatched junction bases numbered 13, after V lost 6 bases and J lost 4 bases. Germline assignment: CDR1 MDHEN and CDR2 SYDVKM. The CDR3 is 18 residues long. CDR3 amino acids: CASSEASGGAVRYNEQFF. The CDR3, as DNA: TGTGCCAGCAGCGAGGCTAGCGGGGGGGCCGTTAGATACAATGAGCAGTTCTTC. The full variable domain, rest sourced from reference TRBV28 and TRBJ2-1, is DVKVTQSSRYLVKRTGEKVFLECVQDMDHENMFWYRQDPGLGLRLIYFSYDVKMKEKGDIPEGYSVSREKKERFSLILESASTNQTSMYLCASSEASGGAVRYNEQFFGPGTRLTVL.

V and J are TRBV6-5 and TRBJ1-2; the match to TRBD1 covers 11 bases. Germline assignment: CDR1 MNHEY and CDR2 SVGAGI. V was clipped by 5 bases and J by 2 bases; unmatched bases: 1. CDR3 length equals 14 residues. CDR3 residues: CASSRTGGNYGYTF. DNA for the CDR3: TGTGCCAGCAGTCGGACAGGGGGCAACTATGGCTACACCTTC.

Ten or more counts support this clonotype. V usage is TRBV7-2 and J usage is TRBJ1-3; D unresolved. The CDR3 totals 14 residues. Trimming removed 4 bases at V and 3 bases at J, with 10 bases between. CDR1 is SGHTA, CDR2 FQGNSA, per germline. CDR3 loop: CASSSQVGGNTIYF. CDR3 bases: TGTGCCAGCAGCTCGCAGGTCGGTGGAAACACCATATATTTT.

This clonotype was seen many times. The gene calls are TRBV3-1 and TRBJ1-1; D ambiguous. Germline values: CDR1 LGHDT, CDR2 YNNKEL (reference sequence). The CDR3 length is 15 residues. V dropped 0 bases and J dropped 0 bases, with 8 bases sitting between them. The CDR3: CASSQDRLMNTEAFF. As DNA, the CDR3 is TGTGCCAGCAGCCAAGACCGGCTGATGAACACTGAAGCTTTCTTT.

This clonotype has a count of ten or more. The CDR3: CASSEPGGTPRRQPQHF. The DNA of the CDR3 is TGTGCCAGCAGCGAACCTGGTGGGACCCCTCGAAGGCAGCCCCAGCATTTT. V usage is TRBV9 and J usage is TRBJ1-5, with TRBD1 as a possible D gene (5 bases). This CDR3 contains 17 residues. Germline assignment: CDR1 SGDLS and CDR2 YYNGEE. V was trimmed by 3 bases and J by 7 bases, leaving 23 bases between them.

The chain employs TRBV13 and TRBJ2-3, with a weak D call TRBD2 (5 bases). Germline V gives CDR1 PRHDT, CDR2 FYEKMQ (reference sequence). The CDR3 sequence is 14 residues long. V was pared by 5 bases and J by 2 bases, with 11 bases between. The CDR3 protein is CASSKRLNTDTQYF. The DNA of the CDR3 is TGTGCCAGCAGCAAACGACTAAACACAGATACGCAGTATTTT.

Comments on this clonotype: With a much larger clone just one base away, this may be a read error. V usage is TRBV10-2 and J usage is TRBJ2-7; either TRBD1 or TRBD2 may supply D (6 bases each). CDR1 and CDR2 from the germline V gene are WSHSY and SAAADI. Trimming pared 7 bases from V and 2 bases from J, leaving 15 bases between. This CDR3 has 14 residues. The CDR3 region has the DNA TGCGCCAGCATGGTGGCGGGGACAACCTACGAGCAGTACTTC. Translated: CASMVAGTTYEQYF.

This clonotype was seen repeatedly, ten times or more. This chain joins TRBV20-1 and TRBJ1-6, with D perhaps matching TRBD1 (6 bases). CDR3 length: 15 residues. Per germline, CDR1 DFQATT and CDR2 SNEGSKA (reference sequence). Trimming stripped 4 bases from V and 6 bases from J, with 16 bases between. DNA of the CDR3: TGCAGTGCTACCCGTTCAGGGGTGGGTAATTCACCCCTCCACTTT. Amino acid sequence: CSATRSGVGNSPLHF.

In this sample, this clonotype turned up a few times. Mismatch with germline at one junction end may stem from a read error. This chain links TRBV20-1 with TRBJ1-5; D is uncertain. Germline CDR1 is DFQATT and CDR2 is SNEGSKA (reference sequence). The CDR3 runs to 12 residues. Here the CDR3 DNA reads TGCAGTGCGTACCATAGCAATCAGCCCCAGAATTTT. Translated: CSAYHSNQPQNF.

This clonotype appeared many times. The chain has TRBV4-1 and TRBJ2-1; D is unclear. The CDR3 length is 14 residues. Germline V gene sequence: CDR1 MGHRA, CDR2 YSYEKL. Trimming removed 5 bases from V and 2 bases from J, with 10 bases in between. The CDR3 reads CASSVGYTYNEQFF. The CDR3 bases are TGCGCCAGCAGCGTAGGGTACACCTACAATGAGCAGTTCTTC.

Note on this clonotype: At one of its ends the junction is not consistent with the germline gene, which may arise from a read error. Here the CDR3 DNA reads TGTGCCAGCAGCTATACAGGGAGCAATCAGCCCCAGAATTTT. Its translation: CASSYTGSNQPQNF. The V gene is TRBV7-2, the J gene TRBJ1-5, with D perhaps matching TRBD1 (6 bases). The germline V gene encodes CDR1 SGHTA and CDR2 FQGNSA. The CDR3 spans 14 residues.

This clonotype was observed at least ten times. This chain uses TRBV6-5 with TRBJ2-7, with D possibly TRBD1 on 6 matching bases. V was shortened by 5 bases and J by 5 bases, with 19 bases between the two germline ends. The CDR3 length is 15 residues. Per the germline V gene, CDR1 is MNHEY and CDR2 is SVGAGI. The CDR3 DNA follows: TGTGCCAGCAGTACAACCACAGGGTTAGGCCACGAGCAGTACTTC. Encoded protein: CASSTTTGLGHEQYF.

This chain links TRBV4-1 with TRBJ2-6; D might be TRBD2 (6 bases). With 0 bases removed from V and 2 bases from J, the gap between germline ends came to 11 bases. Per the germline V gene, CDR1 is MGHRA and CDR2 is YSYEKL. This CDR3 is 17 amino acids long. CDR3: CASSQDRGATGANVLTF. The CDR3 nucleotides are TGCGCCAGCAGCCAAGATCGCGGGGCCACTGGGGCCAACGTCCTGACTTTC.

This clonotype was seen a few times. V and J are TRBV15 and TRBJ2-5; TRBD1 matches 8 bases. The CDR3 extends over 16 amino acids. Germline V gene data show CDR1 as LNHNV and CDR2 as YYDKDF (reference sequence). Trimming at V came to 3 bases and at J to 0 bases, leaving 6 bases not matched to a gene. CDR3 coding DNA: TGTGCCACCAGCAGGAAGGACAGGGCTTACCAAGAGACCCAGTACTTC. Translated: CATSRKDRAYQETQYF.

This clonotype was detected many times. This CDR3 is CASSPDSGSQHF. In DNA, the CDR3 is TGTGCCAGCAGCCCGGACAGTGGGTCTCAGCATTTT. J is TRBJ1-5 and V is TRBV7-9, with D perhaps TRBD1 (6 bases). V lost 5 bases and J lost 13, with 15 bases in between. This CDR3 contains 12 residues. CDR1 SEHNR and CDR2 FQNEAQ come from the germline V gene (reference sequence).

This clonotype came up many times. The chain recombines TRBV5-1 with TRBJ2-2; no clear D gene. V lost 0 bases and J lost 2, with 8 bases in between. Germline CDR1 is SGHRS and CDR2 is YFSETQ. The length of the CDR3 is 15 residues. CDR3 DNA: TGCGCCAGCAGCTTGGCGAGCTCTAACACCGGGGAGCTGTTTTTT. Translation: CASSLASSNTGELFF.